Below, 16 T cell receptor beta chains from the same sample are listed, as sequenced in a study of breast tumors, draining lymph nodes, adjacent tissues (dated by TCRdb to about 2016). The protocol used for the library was multiplex PCR. Instrument on record: Illumina HiSeq 2000. Through fastp at Q25 and MiXCR, TCRdb rebuilt clones from the public reads, retaining in-frame beta chains. A single entry per CDR3 protein holds the most common genes and DNA from its merged rows. Here the sample has several thousand distinct CDR3 sequences; 40% to 50% occur a single time. 14% of the sample is in the top ten clones. The specimen sequenced was tumor-adjacent breast tissue. These receptors were collected from a female donor with breast cancer. Some clones in this sample may be carry-over from other donors' samples.

This clonotype ranks as medium-sized. This chain uses TRBV7-2 with TRBJ2-7, with 15 positions matching TRBD2. Trimming cost V 5 bases and J 7 bases; bases outside gene matches: 6. Germline loops: CDR1 SGHTA, CDR2 FQGNSA. This CDR3 is built from 15 residues. CDR3 DNA sequence: TGTGCCAGCAGCATTGGACTAGCGGGAGGGGAAGAGCAGTACTTC. Encoded protein: CASSIGLAGGEEQYF.

This clonotype is judged medium-sized. This chain joins TRBV11-2 and TRBJ2-5; D may be TRBD2 (5 bases). V gave up 3 bases and J gave up 5 bases, with 10 bases separating them. The CDR3 spans 13 residues. Germline lookup yields CDR1 SGHAT and CDR2 FQNNGV. CDR3 residues: CASSFEAAETQYF. The CDR3 DNA reads TGTGCCAGCAGCTTTGAAGCGGCGGAGACCCAGTACTTC.

The V gene is TRBV5-1, the J gene TRBJ1-2; 7 bases fit TRBD1. The CDR3 loop spans 13 amino acids. V lost 7 bases, J lost 2 bases, and 5 bases stayed unmatched. In germline, CDR1 is SGHRS, CDR2 YFSETQ. The CDR3 DNA reads as TGCGCCAGCCCGGGACAGTTCAACTATGGCTACACCTTC. This translates into CASPGQFNYGYTF.

This sequence joins TRBV24-1 and TRBJ1-2, with a weak D call TRBD1 (6 bases). This CDR3 is 13 amino acids long. The V end lost 4 bases, the J end lost 7 bases, and 12 bases lay between the germline ends. Looked up from germline, CDR1 is KGHDR and CDR2 is SFDVKD. The CDR3 sequence is CATSESQGVGYTF. The DNA of the CDR3 is TGTGCCACCAGTGAGTCACAGGGAGTTGGCTACACCTTC.

By share, this clonotype ranks as large. The CDR3 DNA is TGTGCCAGCAGTGTACTTATTGGGGAGCCCCAGCATTTT. Translating gives CASSVLIGEPQHF. The chain carries TRBV6-4 and TRBJ1-5; D unclear. V was trimmed by 4 bases and J by 8 bases, leaving 12 bases between them. The CDR3 is made up of 13 amino acids. Looked up from germline, CDR1 is MRHNA and CDR2 is SNTAGT.

This clonotype was counted between two and nine times. The chain recombines TRBV30 with TRBJ1-1; D is perhaps TRBD1 (5 bases). The V end lost 4 bases, the J end lost 2 bases, and 26 bases lay between the germline ends. Germline CDR1 is GTSNPN and CDR2 is SVGIG (reference sequence). This CDR3 is built from 18 residues. CDR3 coding DNA: TGTGCCTGGAATAACGGGGCAGCTTATGGATACACTAACACTGAAGCTTTCTTT. Residues: CAWNNGAAYGYTNTEAFF.

This clonotype rates as medium-sized. The genes are TRBV15 and TRBJ2-5, with D uncertain. V gave up 5 bases and J gave up 4 bases, with 17 bases separating them. The CDR3 extends over 15 amino acids. The germline V gene encodes CDR1 LNHNV and CDR2 YYDKDF (reference sequence). The CDR3 coding sequence is TGTGCCACCAGCCTAGGCGGTATGAAGGGAGAGACCCAGTACTTC. Amino acids: CATSLGGMKGETQYF.

This clonotype was found a few times. The chain couples TRBV12-3 or TRBV12-4 to TRBJ2-7, with TRBD1 matching over 11 bases. Losses at the gene ends were 5 bases for V and 5 bases for J; bases not matched to a gene: 5. The CDR3 has 14 amino acids. Here the CDR3 DNA reads TGTGCCAGCAGTGGACAGGGGGCGTCCCACGAGCAGTACTTC. Translation: CASSGQGASHEQYF.

By sample fraction, this clonotype is medium-sized. This chain connects TRBV2 to TRBJ2-3, with 11 nucleotides matching TRBD1. The CDR3 runs to 15 residues. The germline CDR1 and CDR2 sequences are SNHLY and FYNNEI. With 4 bases clipped from V and 5 bases from J, the junction kept 5 bases outside the gene matches. In nucleotides, the CDR3 is TGTGCCAGCAGTGGTCGGGACAGGGGGGTAGATACGCAGTATTTT. This encodes CASSGRDRGVDTQYF. Combining the CDR3 with reference TRBV2 and TRBJ2-3 gives the whole variable domain EPEVTQTPSHQVTQMGQEVILRCVPISNHLYFYWYRQILGQKVEFLVSFYNNEISEKSEIFDDQFSVERPDGSNFTLKIRSTKLEDSAMYFCASSGRDRGVDTQYFGPGTRLTVL.

By sample share, this clonotype is medium-sized (0.01 to 0.1%). The chain joins TRBV12-3 or TRBV12-4 to TRBJ2-1; D is uncertain. V lost 3 bases to trimming and J lost 4 bases, with 10 bases between them. The CDR3 has 14 residues. CDR3 bases: TGTGCCAGCAGTTTTGCGTCAGAATACAATGAGCAGTTCTTC. Its protein product is CASSFASEYNEQFF.

This clonotype rates as medium-sized. The rearrangement links TRBV12-3 or TRBV12-4 to TRBJ2-1; 9 positions agree with TRBD1. The CDR3 runs 16 residues. The V segment lost 6 bases and the J segment 7 bases; nucleotides outside the gene matches: 13. DNA for the CDR3: TGTGCCAGCAGGCAATGGGTGGGACAGGGTTTTAATGAGCAGTTCTTC. Translation gives CASRQWVGQGFNEQFF.

The CDR3 DNA reads TGTGCCAGCAGCTCGCTCGGGACTAGCTCTGACAATGAGCAGTTCTTC. Its protein product is CASSSLGTSSDNEQFF. The chain joins TRBV5-6 to TRBJ2-1; 9 bases align to TRBD2. The CDR3 loop spans 16 amino acids. Looked up from germline, CDR1 is SGHDT and CDR2 is YYEEEE. With V trimmed by 3 bases and J by 5 bases, 9 bases remained unmatched.

In its sample, this clonotype was seen once. Here the CDR3 DNA reads TGTGCCAGCAGCGTATGGCTGACTAGCGGGAGAGGGTCCTACGAGCAGTACTTC. Encoded protein: CASSVWLTSGRGSYEQYF. This chain joins TRBV9 and TRBJ2-7, with TRBD2 identical over 12 bases. Looked up from germline, CDR1 is SGDLS and CDR2 is YYNGEE. V was clipped by 1 base and J by 1 base; unmatched bases: 9. The CDR3 loop spans 18 amino acids.

Of note for this clonotype: This may stem from a read error, because a much larger clone lies one nucleotide away. V usage is TRBV20-1 and J usage is TRBJ1-1; 7 nucleotides line up with TRBD1. CDR3 length: 15 amino acids. CDR1 and CDR2 (germline): DFQATT, SNEGSKA (reference sequence). The V gene end was trimmed by 2 bases and the J gene end by 4 bases; junction bases not matched to a gene: 10. CDR3 sequence: CSARTFAGGGTEAFF. The CDR3 nucleotides read TGCAGTGCTAGAACTTTTGCAGGGGGAGGCACTGAAGCTTTCTTT.

V gene TRBV5-5 combines with J gene TRBJ2-7; 11 bases map to TRBD2. The CDR3 spans 17 residues. V lost 4 bases and J lost 1; bases outside the gene matches: 10. The V gene's germline CDR1 is SGHKS and CDR2 YYEKEE (reference sequence). In DNA, the CDR3 is TGTGCCAGCAGCGTATGGCTGACTAGCGGGAAATCCTACGAGCAGTACTTC. Protein sequence: CASSVWLTSGKSYEQYF.

The chain employs TRBV29-1 and TRBJ2-3, with D uncertain. The CDR3 is 11 amino acids. The V end was cut by 3 bases, the J end by 10 bases, with 11 bases between. The V gene's germline CDR1 is SQVTM and CDR2 ANQGSEA. The CDR3 here is CSVESRAAQYF. The CDR3 DNA follows: TGCAGCGTTGAGTCCCGGGCGGCGCAGTATTTT.